The TCR beta chain under discussion was sequenced for a study of cytomegalovirus exposure and HLA in healthy donors. Study results and limitations: A classifier reportedly called cytomegalovirus status with high sensitivity and specificity.

Concerning this clone itself: Its antigen is unknown.

Nominal health characterized the donors when sampled, though unrecorded immune exposures were likely. Vbeta (60) and Jbeta (13) primers were used in the PCR. Authors' data handling: An analysis that came later counted some 80 million unique TCR beta chains, approximately 11 million shared. Produced via immunoSEQ multiplex PCR; TCRdb's table is partial and in-frame only. Clonal size and the V and J genes are those of that table, whereas D and trimming came from the DNA. The sample carries around 120,000 clones, about 82% recorded once. This sequence was found in a boy aged 10-17 years in good health and CMV-seronegative. The sequenced material came from PBMCs.

CDR3: CASSLALALPNEQFF. The CDR3 coding sequence is TGTGCCAGCAGCTTAGCGCTAGCCCTCCCGAATGAGCAGTTCTTC. This sequence joins TRBV7-6 and TRBJ2-1; TRBD2 might be the D (5 bases). CDR3 length: 15 amino acids. Per the germline V gene, CDR1 is SGHVS and CDR2 is FNYEAQ. With 0 bases removed from V and 7 bases from J, the gap between germline ends came to 13 bases.